The 26 T cell receptor beta chains listed next were all sequenced from one sample in a study of control samples from healthy donors and cancer patients. The repertoire was sequenced with immunoSEQ multiplex PCR; TCRdb's copy has only in-frame clones and lacks some. The table includes about 150,000 clones, about nine tenths detected once. The sequenced sample consisted of blood. The receptors shown here come from a man younger than 40 in good health.

The rearrangement uses TRBV19 and TRBJ2-7; TRBD1 is a possible D gene (6 bases). V was cut by 6 bases and J by 0 bases, with 12 bases left in between. Germline CDR1 reads LNHDA; CDR2 reads SQIVND (reference sequence). CDR3 size: 14 residues. The CDR3 protein is CASSNVGASYEQYF. CDR3 nucleotides: TGTGCCAGTAGCAATGTGGGGGCCTCCTACGAGCAGTACTTC.

The chain combines TRBV4-2 with TRBJ2-7, with 9 nucleotides matching TRBD1. Trimming at V came to 3 bases and at J to 1 base, leaving 1 base not matched to a gene. Germline lookup yields CDR1 LGHNA and CDR2 YNFKEQ. The CDR3 is made up of 14 amino acids. The CDR3 region has the DNA TGTGCCAGCAGCCAGGGACAGGGATCCTACGAGCAGTACTTC. Its translation: CASSQGQGSYEQYF.

CDR3 in amino acids: CATSDSGNQPQHF. The CDR3 nucleotides read TGTGCCACCAGTGATTCCGGGAATCAGCCCCAGCATTTT. The chain has TRBV24-1 and TRBJ1-5; D is undetermined. This CDR3 is built from 13 residues. V was pared by 2 bases and J by 4 bases, with 5 bases between. Germline CDR1 and CDR2: KGHDR and SFDVKD.

This chain links TRBV6-5 with TRBJ2-1; 10 bases fit TRBD2. Germline CDR1 is MNHEY and CDR2 is SVGAGI. The CDR3 is 16 residues long. Unmatched junction bases numbered 7, after V lost 0 bases and J lost 8 bases. CDR3 DNA sequence: TGTGCCAGCAGTTACTCGTCGGCTAGCGGGAGCTATGAGCAGTTCTTC. Translation: CASSYSSASGSYEQFF.

This chain connects TRBV6-6 to TRBJ2-7; TRBD2 matches at 10 bases. Germline V gives CDR1 MNHNY, CDR2 SVGAGI (reference sequence). Unmatched junction bases numbered 5, after V lost 3 bases and J lost 3 bases. This CDR3 comprises 15 residues. This CDR3 reads CASSYLGTSVYEQYF. The CDR3 nucleotides read TGTGCCAGCAGTTATCTCGGGACTAGCGTCTACGAGCAGTACTTC.

V usage is TRBV19 and J usage is TRBJ2-1, with TRBD2 matching 15 bases. This CDR3 is 15 amino acids long. In germline, CDR1 is LNHDA, CDR2 SQIVND (reference sequence). V lost 6 bases and J lost 7; bases outside the gene matches: 4. CDR3 bases: TGTGCCAGTAGCCGGACTAGCGGGAGGGGAAATGAGCAGTTCTTC. Its translation: CASSRTSGRGNEQFF.

J is TRBJ2-7 and V is TRBV3-1 (or the pseudogene TRBV3-2); 7 bases map to TRBD1. Trimming at V came to 3 bases and at J to 7 bases, leaving 3 bases not matched to a gene. CDR3 length: 12 residues. Germline V gene data show CDR1 as LGHDT and CDR2 as YNNKEL (reference sequence). The CDR3, as DNA: TGTGCCAGCAGCCACAACAGGGGAGAGCAGTACTTC. Its translation: CASSHNRGEQYF.

The chain uses TRBV7-8 and TRBJ2-3, with TRBD2 matching over 12 bases. Germline lookup yields CDR1 SGHVS and CDR2 FQNEAQ. Trimming took 5 bases from V and 2 from J; bases not matched to a gene: 2. This CDR3 is built from 15 residues. The CDR3 sequence: CASSPSGGVTDTQYF. Here the CDR3 DNA reads TGTGCCAGCAGCCCTAGCGGGGGGGTCACAGATACGCAGTATTTT.

This clone was counted only a few times. This chain links TRBV6-5 with TRBJ1-2; unclear D gene. From germline, CDR1 is MNHEY and CDR2 SVGAGI. V was clipped by 4 bases and J by 8 bases, with 17 bases between them. This CDR3 is 14 amino acids long. This chain's CDR3 is CASSSSSGIAGYTF. For the CDR3, the DNA is TGTGCCAGCAGTTCCTCGTCGGGGATCGCGGGCTACACCTTC.

This sequence joins TRBV6-6 and TRBJ2-3, with a possible D match to TRBD2 (5 bases). The CDR3 extends over 13 amino acids. Per the germline V gene, CDR1 is MNHNY and CDR2 is SVGAGI (reference sequence). V was cut by 6 bases and J by 2 bases, with 9 bases left in between. CDR3 protein: CASSRGNTDTQYF. CDR3 nucleotide sequence: TGTGCCAGCAGCAGAGGGAACACAGATACGCAGTATTTT.

The V and J genes are TRBV9 and TRBJ1-1, with 7 nucleotides matching TRBD1. The CDR3 has 15 amino acids. In germline, CDR1 is SGDLS, CDR2 YYNGEE. V lost 4 bases and J lost 5; bases outside the gene matches: 11. The CDR3 DNA is TGTGCCAGCAGCTATCTCACAGGGGTAGGTACTGAAGCTTTCTTT. Residues: CASSYLTGVGTEAFF.

J is TRBJ1-5 and V is TRBV19; 7 nucleotides agree with TRBD1. J was trimmed by 5 bases and V by 4 bases; bases with no gene match: 5. From germline, CDR1 is LNHDA and CDR2 SQIVND (reference sequence). The CDR3 sequence is 14 residues long. CDR3 residues: CASSKTGYDQPQHF. In DNA, the CDR3 is TGTGCCAGTAGTAAGACAGGGTACGATCAGCCCCAGCATTTT.

V usage is TRBV24-1 and J usage is TRBJ2-1; 11 nucleotides line up with TRBD2. With V trimmed by 7 bases and J by 8 bases, 3 bases remained unmatched. Germline V lookup: CDR1 KGHDR, CDR2 SFDVKD. This CDR3 is 13 amino acids long. The CDR3 DNA reads as TGTGCCACCAGGCTAGCGGGAGGACATGAGCAGTTCTTC. Encoded protein: CATRLAGGHEQFF.

This sequence joins TRBV12-5 and TRBJ2-3; 11 bases are shared with TRBD2. CDR3 size: 16 residues. V trimming: 1 base; J trimming: 3 bases; junction bases outside the gene matches: 3. Germline V lookup: CDR1 LGHNT, CDR2 FRNRAP. CDR3 protein: CASGLGSGRATDTQYF. CDR3 DNA: TGTGCTAGTGGTTTGGGTAGCGGGAGGGCAACAGATACGCAGTATTTT.

This clone was seen only once. The genes are TRBV4-3 and TRBJ2-3; D is ambiguous. V was cut by 0 bases and J by 4 bases, with 5 bases left in between. Germline loops: CDR1 LGHNA, CDR2 YSLEER. This CDR3 is 13 amino acids long. The CDR3 region is CASSQEPADTQYF. CDR3 nucleotides: TGCGCCAGCAGCCAAGAACCCGCAGATACGCAGTATTTT.

The chain couples TRBV7-2 to TRBJ2-7; no definite D call. Germline CDR1 and CDR2: SGHTA and FQGNSA. The CDR3 covers 11 residues. Trimming left V 5 bases short and J 7 bases short, with 9 bases between. Written as DNA, the CDR3 is TGTGCCAGCAGCCGGGCTCTTGAGCAGTACTTC. Residues: CASSRALEQYF.

The chain employs TRBV12-3 or TRBV12-4 and TRBJ2-7; D tentatively reads TRBD1 or TRBD2 (5 bases each). The V end was cut by 10 bases, the J end by 5 bases, with 18 bases between. The CDR3 runs 13 residues. CDR3 residues: CAIAISSRDEQYF. Written as DNA, the CDR3 is TGTGCCATCGCCATCTCTAGCAGGGACGAGCAGTACTTC.

The chain links TRBV29-1 to TRBJ1-1, with D possibly being TRBD1 (5 bases). V was trimmed by 7 bases and J by 1 base, leaving 10 bases between them. The germline CDR1 and CDR2 sequences are SQVTM and ANQGSEA. The CDR3 loop spans 12 amino acids. The CDR3 loop is CSGQRGNTEAFF. CDR3 coding DNA: TGCAGCGGGCAAAGGGGGAACACTGAAGCTTTCTTT.

DNA of the CDR3: TGTGCCAGCTCACCTTTTTCGGGTTCGGAGGGGAACTCTGGAAACACCATATATTTT. The encoded protein is CASSPFSGSEGNSGNTIYF. The rearrangement links TRBV18 to TRBJ1-3, with D possibly being TRBD1 (5 bases). CDR1 KGHSH and CDR2 LQKENI come from the germline V gene. V lost 3 bases and J lost 0, with 21 bases in between. This CDR3 is 19 amino acids long.

CDR3 in amino acids: CASSSEGKNEAFF. CDR3 coding DNA: TGTGCCAGCAGCTCCGAGGGAAAAAATGAAGCTTTCTTT. J is TRBJ1-1 and V is TRBV11-2, with D unclear. Germline-derived CDR1 and CDR2 are SGHAT and FQNNGV. V shed 4 bases and J shed 7 bases, with 13 bases lying between them. The CDR3 is 13 residues long.

On this clone: Sequence at one end of the junction differs from germline and may be a read error. J is TRBJ1-1 and V is TRBV7-2, with D unresolved. The CDR3 runs 13 residues. Germline values: CDR1 SGHTA, CDR2 FQGNSA. The CDR3 spells CASSVAVGSEAFF. The CDR3 DNA sequence: TGTGCCAGCAGCGTAGCGGTTGGGAGTGAAGCTTTCTTT.

This CDR3 reads CASSDRGSYNSPLHF. CDR3 nucleotide sequence: TGCGCCAGCAGCGACAGGGGTTCCTATAATTCACCCCTCCACTTT. The J gene is TRBJ1-6, the V gene TRBV10-2, with 8 bases that match TRBD1. CDR3 length: 15 residues. Germline V CDR1 and CDR2: WSHSY, SAAADI. V lost 6 bases and J lost 1; bases outside the gene matches: 2.

V usage is TRBV27 and J usage is TRBJ1-2, with D tentatively TRBD1 (5 bases). The CDR3 sequence is 13 residues long. V gave up 0 bases and J gave up 8 bases, with 10 bases separating them. Germline loops: CDR1 MNHEY, CDR2 SMNVEV (reference sequence). This CDR3 reads CASSLSWGVGYTF. For the CDR3, the DNA is TGTGCCAGCAGTTTATCGTGGGGGGTGGGCTACACCTTC.

The J gene is TRBJ1-3, the V gene TRBV4-3, with a possible D match to TRBD1 (5 bases). The V gene lost 1 base and the J gene lost 2 bases, with 9 bases spanning the gap. CDR3 length: 15 residues. Germline CDR1 and CDR2: LGHNA and YSLEER. The CDR3: CASSQAPGPGNTIYF. The CDR3 region has the DNA TGCGCCAGCAGCCAAGCTCCGGGGCCTGGAAACACCATATATTTT.

This clone showed up just once. This chain uses TRBV3-1 (or the pseudogene TRBV3-2) with TRBJ1-3; D gene unclear. The ends were cut back, 2 bases at V and 4 bases at J, with 9 bases in the middle. Germline assignment: CDR1 LGHDT and CDR2 YNNKEL (reference sequence). There are 14 residues in the CDR3. In DNA, the CDR3 is TGTGCCAGCAGCCAAAACCCAGCCGGAAACACCATATATTTT. Protein sequence: CASSQNPAGNTIYF.

The rearrangement uses TRBV29-1 and TRBJ1-1, with 7 nucleotides matching TRBD1. The CDR3 loop spans 12 amino acids. The V gene end was trimmed by 7 bases and the J gene end by 5 bases; junction bases not matched to a gene: 7. Germline CDR1 is SQVTM and CDR2 is ANQGSEA. The CDR3 protein is CSGGQTGTEAFF. The CDR3 region has the DNA TGCAGCGGAGGACAGACAGGGACTGAAGCTTTCTTT.